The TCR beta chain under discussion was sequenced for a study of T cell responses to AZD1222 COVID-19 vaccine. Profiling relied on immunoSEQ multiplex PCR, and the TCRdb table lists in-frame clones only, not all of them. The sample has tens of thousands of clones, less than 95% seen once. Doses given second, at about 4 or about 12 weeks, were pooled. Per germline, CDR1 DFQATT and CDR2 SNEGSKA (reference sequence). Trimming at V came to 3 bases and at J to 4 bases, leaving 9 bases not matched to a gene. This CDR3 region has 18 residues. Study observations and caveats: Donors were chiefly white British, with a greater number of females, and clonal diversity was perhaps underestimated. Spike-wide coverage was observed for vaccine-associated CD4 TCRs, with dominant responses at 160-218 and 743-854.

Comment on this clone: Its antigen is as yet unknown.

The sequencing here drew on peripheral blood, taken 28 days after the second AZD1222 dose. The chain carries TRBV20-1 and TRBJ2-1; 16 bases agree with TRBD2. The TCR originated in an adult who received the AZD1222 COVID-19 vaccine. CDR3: CSASSGLAGGVAYNEQFF. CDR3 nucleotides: TGCAGTGCTAGTTCGGGACTAGCGGGAGGGGTAGCGTACAATGAGCAGTTCTTC.